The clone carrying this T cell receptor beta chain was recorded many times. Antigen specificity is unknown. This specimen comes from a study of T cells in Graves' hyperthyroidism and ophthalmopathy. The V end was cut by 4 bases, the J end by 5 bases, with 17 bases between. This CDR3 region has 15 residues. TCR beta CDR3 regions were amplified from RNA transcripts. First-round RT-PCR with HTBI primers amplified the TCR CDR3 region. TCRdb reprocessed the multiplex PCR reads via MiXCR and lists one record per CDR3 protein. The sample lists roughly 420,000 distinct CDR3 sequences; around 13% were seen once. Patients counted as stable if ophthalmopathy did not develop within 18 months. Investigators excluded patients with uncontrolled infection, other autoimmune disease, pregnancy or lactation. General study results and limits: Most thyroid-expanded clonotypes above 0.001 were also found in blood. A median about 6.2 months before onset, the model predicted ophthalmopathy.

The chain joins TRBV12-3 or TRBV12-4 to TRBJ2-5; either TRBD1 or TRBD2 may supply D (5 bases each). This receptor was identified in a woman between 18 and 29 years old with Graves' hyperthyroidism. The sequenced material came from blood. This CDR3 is CASSSPQGEGETQYF. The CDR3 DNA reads TGTGCCAGCAGTTCTCCGCAGGGAGAAGGGGAGACCCAGTACTTC.